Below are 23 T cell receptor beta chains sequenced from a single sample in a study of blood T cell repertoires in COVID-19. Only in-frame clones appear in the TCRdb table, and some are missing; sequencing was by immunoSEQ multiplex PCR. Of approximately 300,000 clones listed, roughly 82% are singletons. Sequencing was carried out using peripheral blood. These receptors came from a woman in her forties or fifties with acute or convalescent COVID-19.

CDR3 loop: CASSFSDRVYEQYF. The CDR3 nucleotides read TGTGCCAGCAGTTTTTCGGACAGGGTCTACGAGCAGTACTTC. The chain combines TRBV27 with TRBJ2-7; the match to TRBD1 covers 8 bases. Germline V CDR1 and CDR2: MNHEY, SMNVEV (reference sequence). The V segment lost 3 bases and the J segment 3 bases; nucleotides outside the gene matches: 4. The CDR3 totals 14 residues.

DNA for the CDR3: TGTGCCAGCAGCCGAGGGGGTCTGAGGGATTCACCCCTCCACTTT. It is translated as CASSRGGLRDSPLHF. The chain combines TRBV5-6 with TRBJ1-6, with a tentative D call TRBD1 (6 bases). CDR3 size: 15 residues. Between the trimmed V and J ends, which lost 4 bases and 8 bases, there was a span of 16 bases. Germline CDR1 reads SGHDT; CDR2 reads YYEEEE. Supplemented by reference TRBV5-6 and TRBJ1-6, the full variable domain reads DAGVTQSPTHLIKTRGQQVTLRCSPKSGHDTVSWYQQALGQGPQFIFQYYEEEERQRGNFPDRFSGHQFPNYSSELNVNALLLGDSALYLCASSRGGLRDSPLHFGNGTRLTVT.

CDR3 DNA: TGTGCCAGCAGCTCCCAATCGAACACTGAAGCTTTCTTT. Its translation: CASSSQSNTEAFF. The chain carries TRBV7-9 and TRBJ1-1; D is undetermined. The CDR3 covers 13 residues. The germline V gene encodes CDR1 SEHNR and CDR2 FQNEAQ (reference sequence). The V and J ends lost 4 bases and 1 base respectively, with 7 bases between them.

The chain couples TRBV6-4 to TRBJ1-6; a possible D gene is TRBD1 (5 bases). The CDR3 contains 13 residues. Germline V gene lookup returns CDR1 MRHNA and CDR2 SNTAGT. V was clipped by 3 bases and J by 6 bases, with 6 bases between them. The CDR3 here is CASSEGVNSPLHF. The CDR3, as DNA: TGTGCCAGCAGTGAAGGGGTTAATTCACCCCTCCACTTT.

CDR3 nucleotides: TGCGCCAGCAGCCAGGCGCTCGGGACAGGGAGTTACGAGCAGTACTTC. Its translation is CASSQALGTGSYEQYF. The chain couples TRBV4-3 to TRBJ2-7; 9 bases fit TRBD1. After removal of 3 bases from V and 4 bases from J, the junction contained 10 bases not matched to a gene. Germline V CDR1 and CDR2: LGHNA, YSLEER. The CDR3 length is 16 residues.

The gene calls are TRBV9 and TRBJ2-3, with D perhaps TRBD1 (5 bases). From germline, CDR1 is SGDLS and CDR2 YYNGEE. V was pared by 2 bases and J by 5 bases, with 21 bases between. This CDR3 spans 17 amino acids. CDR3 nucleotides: TGTGCCAGCAGCGTTCCAACAGGAGAGCCCCTGGAAGATACGCAGTATTTT. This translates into CASSVPTGEPLEDTQYF.

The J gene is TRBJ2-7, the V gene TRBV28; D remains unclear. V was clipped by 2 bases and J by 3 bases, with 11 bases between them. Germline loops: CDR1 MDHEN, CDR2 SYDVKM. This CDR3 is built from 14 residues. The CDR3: CASSLRFGDYEQYF. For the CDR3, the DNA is TGTGCCAGCAGTTTAAGGTTCGGAGACTACGAGCAGTACTTC.

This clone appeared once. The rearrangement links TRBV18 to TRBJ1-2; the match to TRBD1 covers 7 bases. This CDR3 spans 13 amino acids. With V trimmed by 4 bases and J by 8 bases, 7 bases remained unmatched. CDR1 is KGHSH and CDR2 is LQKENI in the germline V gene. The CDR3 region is CASSQQGQRGYTF. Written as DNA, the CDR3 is TGTGCCAGCTCACAACAGGGACAGAGGGGCTACACCTTC.

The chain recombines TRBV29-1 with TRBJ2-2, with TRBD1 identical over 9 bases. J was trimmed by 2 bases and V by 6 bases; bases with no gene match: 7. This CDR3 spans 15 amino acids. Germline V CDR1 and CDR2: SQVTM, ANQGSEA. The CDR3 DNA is TGCAGCGTCCACGACAGGGGGACAAACACCGGGGAGCTGTTTTTT. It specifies CSVHDRGTNTGELFF.

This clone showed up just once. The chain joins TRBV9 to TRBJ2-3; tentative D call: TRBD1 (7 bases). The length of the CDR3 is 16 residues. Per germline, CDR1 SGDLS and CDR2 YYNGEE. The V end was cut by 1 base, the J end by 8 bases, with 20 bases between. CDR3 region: CASSVRRGRESATQYF. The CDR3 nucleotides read TGTGCCAGCAGCGTACGGAGGGGGCGGGAATCTGCTACGCAGTATTTT.

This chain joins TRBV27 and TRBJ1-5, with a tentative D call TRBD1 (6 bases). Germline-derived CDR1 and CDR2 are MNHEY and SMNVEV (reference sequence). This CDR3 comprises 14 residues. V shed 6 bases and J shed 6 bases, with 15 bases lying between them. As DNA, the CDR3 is TGTGCCAGCAGCTTGGGGGGGGCCGGTCAGCCCCAGCATTTT. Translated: CASSLGGAGQPQHF.

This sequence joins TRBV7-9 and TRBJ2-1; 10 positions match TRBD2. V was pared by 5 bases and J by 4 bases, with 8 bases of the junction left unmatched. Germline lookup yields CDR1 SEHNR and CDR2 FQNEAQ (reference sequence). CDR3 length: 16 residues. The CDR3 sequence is CASSRTSGSSYNEQFF. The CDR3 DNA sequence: TGTGCCAGCAGCCGGACTAGCGGCAGCAGTTACAATGAGCAGTTCTTC.

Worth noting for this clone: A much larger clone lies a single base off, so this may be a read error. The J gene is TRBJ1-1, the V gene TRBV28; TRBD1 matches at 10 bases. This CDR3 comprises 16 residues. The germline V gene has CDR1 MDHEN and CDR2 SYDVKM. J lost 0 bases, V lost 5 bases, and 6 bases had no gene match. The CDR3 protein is CASSPGTGAMNTEAFF. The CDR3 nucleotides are TGTGCCAGCAGTCCCGGGACAGGGGCCATGAACACTGAAGCTTTCTTT.

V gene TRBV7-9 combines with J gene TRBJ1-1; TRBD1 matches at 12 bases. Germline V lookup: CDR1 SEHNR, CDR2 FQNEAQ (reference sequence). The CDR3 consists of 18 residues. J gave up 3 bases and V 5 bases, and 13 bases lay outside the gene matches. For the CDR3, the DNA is TGTGCCAGCAGCCCGAGGTTTCGGGACAGGGGGCCAGACACTGAAGCTTTCTTT. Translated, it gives CASSPRFRDRGPDTEAFF.

The CDR3 coding sequence is TGTGCCAGTACCCCGGGACAGGGGAACTACGAGCAGTACTTC. Residues: CASTPGQGNYEQYF. The chain is built from TRBV19 and TRBJ2-7; 10 bases match TRBD1. After removal of 7 bases from V and 3 bases from J, the junction contained 6 bases not matched to a gene. This CDR3 comprises 14 residues. Germline V CDR1 and CDR2: LNHDA, SQIVND (reference sequence).

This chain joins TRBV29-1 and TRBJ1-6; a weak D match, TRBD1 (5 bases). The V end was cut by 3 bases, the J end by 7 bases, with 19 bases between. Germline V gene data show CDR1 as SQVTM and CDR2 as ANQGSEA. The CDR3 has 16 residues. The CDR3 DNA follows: TGCAGCGTTGATCTTGTTGAGGGGAGGATGAATTCACCCCTCCACTTT. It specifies CSVDLVEGRMNSPLHF.

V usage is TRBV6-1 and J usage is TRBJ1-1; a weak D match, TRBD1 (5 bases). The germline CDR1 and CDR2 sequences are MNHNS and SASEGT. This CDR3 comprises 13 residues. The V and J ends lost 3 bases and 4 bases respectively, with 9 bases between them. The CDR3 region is CASSERDFTEAFF. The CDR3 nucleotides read TGTGCCAGCAGTGAGAGGGACTTCACTGAAGCTTTCTTT.

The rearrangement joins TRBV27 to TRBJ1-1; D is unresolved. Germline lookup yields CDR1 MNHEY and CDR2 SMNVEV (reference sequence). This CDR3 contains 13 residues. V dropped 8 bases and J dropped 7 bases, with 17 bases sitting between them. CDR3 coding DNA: TGTGCCAGCCACACACCCCGGTCGGGTGAAGCTTTCTTT. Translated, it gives CASHTPRSGEAFF.

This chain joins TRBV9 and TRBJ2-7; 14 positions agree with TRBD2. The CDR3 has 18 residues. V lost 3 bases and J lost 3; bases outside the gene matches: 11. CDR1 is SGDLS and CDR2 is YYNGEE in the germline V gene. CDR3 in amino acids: CASSDSGRTSGRYYEQYF. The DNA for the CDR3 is TGTGCCAGCAGCGATTCAGGAAGGACTAGCGGGAGGTACTACGAGCAGTACTTC. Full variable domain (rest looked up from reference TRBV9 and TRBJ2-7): DSGVTQTPKHLITATGQRVTLRCSPRSGDLSVYWYQQSLDQGLQFLIQYYNGEERAKGNILERFSAQQFPDLHSELNLSSLELGDSALYFCASSDSGRTSGRYYEQYFGPGTRLTVT.

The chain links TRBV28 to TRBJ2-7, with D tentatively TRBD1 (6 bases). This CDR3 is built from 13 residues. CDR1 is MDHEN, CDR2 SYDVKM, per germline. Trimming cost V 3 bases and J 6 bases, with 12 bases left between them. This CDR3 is CASSLQGPTEQYF. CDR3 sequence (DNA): TGTGCCAGCAGTTTGCAGGGGCCGACCGAGCAGTACTTC.

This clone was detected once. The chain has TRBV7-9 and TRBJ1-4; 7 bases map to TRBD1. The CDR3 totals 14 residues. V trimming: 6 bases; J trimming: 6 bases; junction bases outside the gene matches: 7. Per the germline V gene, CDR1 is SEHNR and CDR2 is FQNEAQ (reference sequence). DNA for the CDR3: TGTGCCAGCAGGATAAGACAGGGCGATGAAAAACTGTTTTTT. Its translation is CASRIRQGDEKLFF.

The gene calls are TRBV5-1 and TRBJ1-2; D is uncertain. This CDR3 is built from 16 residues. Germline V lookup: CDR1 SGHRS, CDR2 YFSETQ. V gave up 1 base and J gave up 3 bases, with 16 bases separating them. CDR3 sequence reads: CASSLSYGGWDYGYTF. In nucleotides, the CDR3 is TGCGCCAGCAGCTTGTCATATGGAGGGTGGGACTATGGCTACACCTTC.

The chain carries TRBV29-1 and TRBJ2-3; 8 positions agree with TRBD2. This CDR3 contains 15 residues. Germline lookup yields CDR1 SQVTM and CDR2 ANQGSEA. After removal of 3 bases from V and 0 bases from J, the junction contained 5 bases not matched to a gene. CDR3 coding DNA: TGCAGCGTTGACGGGTTAGCGGGAAGCACAGATACGCAGTATTTT. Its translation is CSVDGLAGSTDTQYF.